This T cell receptor beta chain was identified during a study of T cell responses to AZD1222 COVID-19 vaccine. General study results and limits: Donors skewed white British and female; clonal diversity was possibly underestimated.

Libraries were prepared by immunoSEQ multiplex PCR; TCRdb keeps only in-frame clonotypes and omits some of them. The repertoire holds about 92,000 clones, with around 90% as singletons. CDR1 MNHEY and CDR2 SMNVEV come from the germline V gene (reference sequence). V shed 7 bases and J shed 1 base, with 13 bases lying between them. CDR3 length: 15 residues. Of note for this clone: Its antigen is unknown.

Sequences were derived from peripheral blood, sampled on day 0 of AZD1222 vaccination. This clonotype was obtained from an adult in good health. The gene calls are TRBV27 and TRBJ2-2; unclear D gene. CDR3 sequence (DNA): TGTGCCAGCACCTCCTGGGCAGAGAACACCGGGGAGCTGTTTTTT. Amino acids: CASTSWAENTGELFF.